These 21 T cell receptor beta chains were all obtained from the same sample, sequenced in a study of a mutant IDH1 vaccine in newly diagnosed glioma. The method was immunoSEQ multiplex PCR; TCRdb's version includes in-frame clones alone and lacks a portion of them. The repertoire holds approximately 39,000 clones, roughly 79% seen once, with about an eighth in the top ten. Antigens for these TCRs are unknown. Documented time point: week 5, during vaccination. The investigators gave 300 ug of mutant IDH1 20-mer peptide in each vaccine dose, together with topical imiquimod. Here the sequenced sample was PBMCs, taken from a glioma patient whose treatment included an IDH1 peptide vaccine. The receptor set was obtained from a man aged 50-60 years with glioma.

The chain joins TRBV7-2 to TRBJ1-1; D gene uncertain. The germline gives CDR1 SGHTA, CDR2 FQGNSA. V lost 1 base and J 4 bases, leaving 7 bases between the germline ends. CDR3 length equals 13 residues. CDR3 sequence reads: CASSLGRATEAFF. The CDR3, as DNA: TGTGCCAGCAGCTTAGGTAGGGCCACTGAAGCTTTCTTT.

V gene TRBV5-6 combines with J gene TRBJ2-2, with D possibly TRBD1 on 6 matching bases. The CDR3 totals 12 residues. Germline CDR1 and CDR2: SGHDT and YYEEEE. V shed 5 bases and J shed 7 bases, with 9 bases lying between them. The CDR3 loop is CASSSDSGELFF. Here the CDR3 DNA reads TGTGCCAGCAGTTCGGACAGCGGGGAGCTGTTTTTT.

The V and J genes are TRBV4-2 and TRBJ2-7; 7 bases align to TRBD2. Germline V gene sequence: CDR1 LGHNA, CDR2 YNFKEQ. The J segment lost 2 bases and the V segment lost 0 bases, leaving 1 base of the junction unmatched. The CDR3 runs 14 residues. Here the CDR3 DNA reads TGTGCCAGCAGCCAAGACCTAGCGGCCTACGAGCAGTACTTC. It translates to CASSQDLAAYEQYF.

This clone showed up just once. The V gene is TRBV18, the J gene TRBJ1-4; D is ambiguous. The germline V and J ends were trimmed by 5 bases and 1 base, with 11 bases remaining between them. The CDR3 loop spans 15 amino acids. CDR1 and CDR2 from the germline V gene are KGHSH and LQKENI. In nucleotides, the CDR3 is TGTGCCAGCTCATCCGGGTGGAGAACTAATGAAAAACTGTTTTTT. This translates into CASSSGWRTNEKLFF.

DNA for the CDR3: TGCGCCAGCACCGACGGCCGGCGCTACCAAGAGACCCAGTACTTC. Amino acids: CASTDGRRYQETQYF. J is TRBJ2-5 and V is TRBV5-1; D unresolved. The CDR3 runs to 15 residues. Trimming shortened V by 6 bases and J by 0 bases, and 15 bases separated the two germline ends. Germline V CDR1 and CDR2: SGHRS, YFSETQ.

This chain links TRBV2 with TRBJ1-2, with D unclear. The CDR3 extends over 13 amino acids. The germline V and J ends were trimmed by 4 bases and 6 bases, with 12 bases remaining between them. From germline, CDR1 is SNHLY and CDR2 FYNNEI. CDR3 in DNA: TGTGCCAGCAGTGCAGTCGGCACAGATGGCTACACCTTC. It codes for CASSAVGTDGYTF.

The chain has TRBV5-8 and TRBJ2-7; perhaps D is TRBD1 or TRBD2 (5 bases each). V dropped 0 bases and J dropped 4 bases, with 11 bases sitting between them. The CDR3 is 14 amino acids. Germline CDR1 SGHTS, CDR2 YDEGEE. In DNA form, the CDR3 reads TGTGCCAGCAGCTTGGCCGGGGCAGGTTACGAGCAGTACTTC. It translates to CASSLAGAGYEQYF.

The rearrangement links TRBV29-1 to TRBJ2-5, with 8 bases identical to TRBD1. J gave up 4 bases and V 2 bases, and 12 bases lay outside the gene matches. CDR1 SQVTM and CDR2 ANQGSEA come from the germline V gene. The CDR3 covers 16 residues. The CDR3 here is CSVEYPKGQEVETQYF. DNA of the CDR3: TGCAGCGTTGAATACCCAAAGGGACAGGAGGTAGAGACCCAGTACTTC.

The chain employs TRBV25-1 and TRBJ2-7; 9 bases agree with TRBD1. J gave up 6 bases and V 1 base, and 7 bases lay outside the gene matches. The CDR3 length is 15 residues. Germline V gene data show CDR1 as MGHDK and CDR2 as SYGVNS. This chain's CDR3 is CASSELDRGNSEQYF. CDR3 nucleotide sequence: TGTGCCAGCAGTGAATTGGACAGGGGCAACTCCGAGCAGTACTTC.

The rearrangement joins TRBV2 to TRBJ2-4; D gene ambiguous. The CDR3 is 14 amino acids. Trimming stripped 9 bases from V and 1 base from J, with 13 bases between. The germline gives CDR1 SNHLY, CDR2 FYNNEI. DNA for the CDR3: TGTGCCAGTGACCCCACTGGCGCCAAAAACATTCAGTACTTC. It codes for CASDPTGAKNIQYF.

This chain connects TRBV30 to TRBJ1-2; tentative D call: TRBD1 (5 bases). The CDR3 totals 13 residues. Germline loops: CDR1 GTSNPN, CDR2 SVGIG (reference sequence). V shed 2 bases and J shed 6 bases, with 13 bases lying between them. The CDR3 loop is CAWSSGPRHGYTF. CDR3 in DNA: TGTGCCTGGAGTTCGGGACCCAGGCATGGCTACACCTTC.

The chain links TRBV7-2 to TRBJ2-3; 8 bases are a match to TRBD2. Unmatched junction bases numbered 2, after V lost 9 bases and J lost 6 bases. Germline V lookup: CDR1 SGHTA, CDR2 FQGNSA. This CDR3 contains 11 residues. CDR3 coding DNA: TGTGCCAGTACGGGGGGGGATACGCAGTATTTT. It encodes CASTGGDTQYF.

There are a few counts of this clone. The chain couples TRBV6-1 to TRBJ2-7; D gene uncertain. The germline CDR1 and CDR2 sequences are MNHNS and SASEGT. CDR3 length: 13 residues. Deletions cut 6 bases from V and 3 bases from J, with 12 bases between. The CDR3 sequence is CASRKQTHYEQYF. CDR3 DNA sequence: TGTGCCAGCAGGAAACAGACGCACTACGAGCAGTACTTC.

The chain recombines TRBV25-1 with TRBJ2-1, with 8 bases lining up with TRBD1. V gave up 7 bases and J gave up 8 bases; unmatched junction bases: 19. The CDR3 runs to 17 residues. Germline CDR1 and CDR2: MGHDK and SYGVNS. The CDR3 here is CASIDGSRGDRYDEQFF. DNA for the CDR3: TGTGCCAGCATCGACGGGTCTAGAGGGGACAGGTATGATGAGCAGTTCTTC.

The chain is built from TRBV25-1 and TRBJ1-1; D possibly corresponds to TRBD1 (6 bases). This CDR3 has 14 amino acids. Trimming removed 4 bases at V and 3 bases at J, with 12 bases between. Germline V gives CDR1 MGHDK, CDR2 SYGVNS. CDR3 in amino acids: CASSAADRYTEAFF. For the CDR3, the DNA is TGTGCCAGCAGTGCCGCCGACAGGTACACTGAAGCTTTCTTT. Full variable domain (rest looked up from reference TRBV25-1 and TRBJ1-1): EADIYQTPRYLVIGTGKKITLECSQTMGHDKMYWYQQDPGMELHLIHYSYGVNSTEKGDLSSESTVSRIRTEHFPLTLESARPSHTSQYLCASSAADRYTEAFFGQGTRLTVV.

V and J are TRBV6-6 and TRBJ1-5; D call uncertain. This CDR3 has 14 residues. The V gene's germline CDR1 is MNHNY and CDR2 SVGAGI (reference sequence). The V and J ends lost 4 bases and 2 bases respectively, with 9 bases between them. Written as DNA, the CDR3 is TGTGCCAGCAGTTGGGGTAGGGGCAATCAGCCCCAGCATTTT. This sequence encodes CASSWGRGNQPQHF.

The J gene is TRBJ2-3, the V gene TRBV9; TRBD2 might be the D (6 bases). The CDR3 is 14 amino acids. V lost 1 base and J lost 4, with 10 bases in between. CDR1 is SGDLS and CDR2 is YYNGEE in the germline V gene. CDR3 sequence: CASSVWDSPDTQYF. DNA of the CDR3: TGTGCCAGCAGCGTATGGGACTCCCCAGATACGCAGTATTTT.

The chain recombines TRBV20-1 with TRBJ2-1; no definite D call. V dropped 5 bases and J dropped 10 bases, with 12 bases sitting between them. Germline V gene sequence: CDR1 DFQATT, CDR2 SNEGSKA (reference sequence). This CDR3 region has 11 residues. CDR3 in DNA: TGCAGTGCTTCCCCGTTGGGGGAGCAGTTCTTC. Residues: CSASPLGEQFF.

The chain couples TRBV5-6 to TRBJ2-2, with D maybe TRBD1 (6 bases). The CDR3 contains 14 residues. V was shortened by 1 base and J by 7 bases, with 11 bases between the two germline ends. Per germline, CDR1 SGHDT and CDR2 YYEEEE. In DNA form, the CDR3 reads TGTGCCAGCAGCTTGCGAGGGGGTATCGGGGAGCTGTTTTTT. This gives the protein CASSLRGGIGELFF.

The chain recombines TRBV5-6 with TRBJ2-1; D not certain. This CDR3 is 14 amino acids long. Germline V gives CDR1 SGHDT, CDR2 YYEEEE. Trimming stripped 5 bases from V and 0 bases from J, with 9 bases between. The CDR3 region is CASRSRSSYNEQFF. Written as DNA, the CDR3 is TGTGCCAGCAGGAGTCGAAGCTCCTACAATGAGCAGTTCTTC.

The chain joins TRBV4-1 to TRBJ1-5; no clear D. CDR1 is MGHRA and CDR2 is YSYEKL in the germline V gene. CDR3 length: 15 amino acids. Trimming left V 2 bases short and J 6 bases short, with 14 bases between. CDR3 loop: CASSQPNWEGQPQHF. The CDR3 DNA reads TGCGCCAGCAGCCAACCTAATTGGGAGGGTCAGCCCCAGCATTTT.